The 10 T cell receptor beta chains below were found in one sample sequenced in a study of Graves' ophthalmopathy and Graves' hyperthyroidism. For repertoire sequencing, the TCR beta CDR3 regions were amplified from RNA transcripts. Second-round multiplex PCR came after a first-round RT-PCR that employed HTBI primers. TCRdb re-called the multiplex PCR reads through MiXCR, storing one row per CDR3 protein. The sample consists of 20,000 to 30,000 distinct CDR3 sequences, approximately 48% of them appearing once. The sample consisted of peripheral blood. These receptors originate from an adult woman with stable Graves' hyperthyroidism.

Concerning this clonotype: A junction boundary mismatches the germline segment, possibly from a read error. V gene TRBV7-2 combines with J gene TRBJ2-1, with TRBD2 matching 11 bases. The CDR3 has 16 amino acids. Germline CDR1 and CDR2: SGHTA and FQGNSA. CDR3 sequence: CANSLWGLAVGNEQFF. CDR3 DNA: TGTGCCAACAGCTTATGGGGACTAGCGGTGGGCAATGAGCAGTTCTTC.

This clonotype was counted at least ten times. With a much larger clone just one base away, this may be a read error. V and J are TRBV6-1 and TRBJ2-2, with 9 bases lining up with TRBD2. This CDR3 spans 14 amino acids. The germline V gene has CDR1 MNHNS and CDR2 SASEGT. Trimming removed 9 bases from V and 6 bases from J; junction bases left unmatched: 8. CDR3 nucleotides: TGTGCCAGTCCGGGACTAGCCTTTGCCGGGGAGCTGTTTTTT. Protein product: CASPGLAFAGELFF.

The chain employs TRBV5-1 and TRBJ2-3; tentative D call: TRBD2 (6 bases). Germline-derived CDR1 and CDR2 are SGHRS and YFSETQ. The CDR3 has 15 amino acids. V lost 4 bases to trimming and J lost 11 bases, with 23 bases between them. The CDR3 protein is CASSEDYSSYNEQYF. CDR3 nucleotides: TGCGCCAGCAGCGAGGACTACAGCTCCTACAATGAGCAGTATTTT.

By proportion, this clonotype is medium-sized. The CDR3 loop reads CASSLQWLGTHEQYF. In DNA form, the CDR3 reads TGTGCCAGCAGCTTACAATGGTTGGGGACCCACGAGCAGTACTTC. The chain combines TRBV7-6 with TRBJ2-7; the D call may be TRBD1 or TRBD2 (5 bases each). Trimming removed 2 bases from V and 5 bases from J, with 16 bases in between. The CDR3 runs 15 residues. In germline, CDR1 is SGHVS, CDR2 FNYEAQ.

This clonotype has ten or more counts. The chain combines TRBV6-6 with TRBJ1-2, with D possibly TRBD1 on 6 matching bases. The V end lost 9 bases, the J end lost 3 bases, and 14 bases lay between the germline ends. The CDR3 totals 13 residues. Germline lookup yields CDR1 MNHNY and CDR2 SVGAGI (reference sequence). This CDR3 is CASRRAGDYGYTF. CDR3 coding DNA: TGTGCCAGTCGAAGGGCAGGGGACTATGGCTACACCTTC.

The table lists this clonotype with a count of one. This sequence joins TRBV20-1 and TRBJ2-3, with D unclear. Germline CDR1 is DFQATT and CDR2 is SNEGSKA (reference sequence). The CDR3 covers 13 residues. Trimming cost V 0 bases and J 2 bases, with 6 bases left between them. In DNA form, the CDR3 reads TGCAGTGCTAGAGATCCCCTCACAGATACGCAGTATTTT. Protein: CSARDPLTDTQYF.

By frequency in the sample, this clonotype is medium-sized (0.01 to 0.1%). The J gene is TRBJ1-5, the V gene TRBV7-9; D is uncertain. The V gene lost 0 bases and the J gene lost 3 bases, with 9 bases spanning the gap. This CDR3 spans 15 amino acids. Germline V gene lookup returns CDR1 SEHNR and CDR2 FQNEAQ (reference sequence). CDR3 coding DNA: TGTGCCAGCAGCTTAGCGGACGGATACAATCAGCCCCAGCATTTT. This sequence encodes CASSLADGYNQPQHF.

This sequence joins TRBV5-1 and TRBJ2-1; a weak D match, TRBD2 (5 bases). There are 12 residues in the CDR3. V was trimmed by 3 bases and J by 4 bases, leaving 5 bases between them. CDR1 and CDR2 (germline): SGHRS, YFSETQ. CDR3 DNA sequence: TGCGCCAGCAGCTCGGGATACAATGAGCAGTTCTTC. This translates into CASSSGYNEQFF.

The chain has TRBV7-2 and TRBJ2-7, with D possibly being TRBD1 or TRBD2 (6 bases each). The germline V and J ends were trimmed by 4 bases and 5 bases, with 18 bases remaining between them. Germline lookup yields CDR1 SGHTA and CDR2 FQGNSA. There are 15 residues in the CDR3. The CDR3 DNA is TGTGCCAGCAGCTGGGGCGGGACAAGGTCAAACGAGCAGTACTTC. It codes for CASSWGGTRSNEQYF.

This clonotype ranks as large (0.1 to 1%). The chain employs TRBV24-1 and TRBJ2-3; maybe TRBD1 (6 bases). In germline, CDR1 is KGHDR, CDR2 SFDVKD. The CDR3 sequence is 15 residues long. Trimming shortened V by 3 bases and J by 7 bases, and 16 bases separated the two germline ends. CDR3 protein: CATSDPGTIYNTQYF. DNA for the CDR3: TGTGCCACCAGTGATCCGGGGACAATCTACAATACGCAGTATTTT.